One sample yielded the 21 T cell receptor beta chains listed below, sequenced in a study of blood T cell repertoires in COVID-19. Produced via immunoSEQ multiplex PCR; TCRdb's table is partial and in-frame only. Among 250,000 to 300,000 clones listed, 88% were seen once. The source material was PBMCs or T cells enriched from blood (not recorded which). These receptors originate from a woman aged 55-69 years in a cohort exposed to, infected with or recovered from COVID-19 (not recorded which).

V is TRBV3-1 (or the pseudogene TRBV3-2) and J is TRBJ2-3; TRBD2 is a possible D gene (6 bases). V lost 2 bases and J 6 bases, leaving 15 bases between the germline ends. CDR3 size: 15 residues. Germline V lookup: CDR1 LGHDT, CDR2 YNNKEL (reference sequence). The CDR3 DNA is TGTGCCAGCAGCCAAAGGACTGGGAGGTTCGATACGCAGTATTTT. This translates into CASSQRTGRFDTQYF.

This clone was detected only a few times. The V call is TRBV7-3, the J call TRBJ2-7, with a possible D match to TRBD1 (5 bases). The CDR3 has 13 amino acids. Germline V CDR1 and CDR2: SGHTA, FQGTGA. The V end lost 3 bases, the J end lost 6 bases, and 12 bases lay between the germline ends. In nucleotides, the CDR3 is TGTGCCAGCAGCTTTGCACCGCAGGGCGAGCAGTACTTC. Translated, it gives CASSFAPQGEQYF.

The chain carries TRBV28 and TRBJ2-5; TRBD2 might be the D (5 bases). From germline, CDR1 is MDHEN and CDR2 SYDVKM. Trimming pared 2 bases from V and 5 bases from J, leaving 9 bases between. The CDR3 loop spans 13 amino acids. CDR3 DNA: TGTGCCAGCAGTTTAGTTAGCGTGGAGACCCAGTACTTC. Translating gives CASSLVSVETQYF.

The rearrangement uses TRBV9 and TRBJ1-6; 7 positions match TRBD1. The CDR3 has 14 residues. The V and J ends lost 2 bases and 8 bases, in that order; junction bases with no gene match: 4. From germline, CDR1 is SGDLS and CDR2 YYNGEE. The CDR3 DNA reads TGTGCCAGCAGCGTTCGCACAGGGGATTCACCCCTCCACTTT. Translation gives CASSVRTGDSPLHF.

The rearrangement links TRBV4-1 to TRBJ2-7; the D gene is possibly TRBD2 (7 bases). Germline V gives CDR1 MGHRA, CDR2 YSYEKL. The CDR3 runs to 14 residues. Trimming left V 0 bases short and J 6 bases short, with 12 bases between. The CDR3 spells CASSQDFGGLEQYF. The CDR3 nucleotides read TGCGCCAGCAGCCAAGATTTCGGGGGGCTCGAGCAGTACTTC.

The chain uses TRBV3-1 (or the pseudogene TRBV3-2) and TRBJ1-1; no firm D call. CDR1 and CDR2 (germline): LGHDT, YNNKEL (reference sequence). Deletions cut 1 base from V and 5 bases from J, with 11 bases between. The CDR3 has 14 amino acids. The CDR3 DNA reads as TGTGCCAGCAGCCAAGGGGTGCGGCGGACTGAAGCTTTCTTT. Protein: CASSQGVRRTEAFF.

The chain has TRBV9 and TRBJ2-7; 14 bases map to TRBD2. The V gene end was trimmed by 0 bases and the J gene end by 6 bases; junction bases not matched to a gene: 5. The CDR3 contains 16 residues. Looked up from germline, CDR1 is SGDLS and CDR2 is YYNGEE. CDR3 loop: CASSVGGLAGVFEQYF. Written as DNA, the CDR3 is TGTGCCAGCAGCGTAGGGGGACTAGCGGGAGTGTTCGAGCAGTACTTC.

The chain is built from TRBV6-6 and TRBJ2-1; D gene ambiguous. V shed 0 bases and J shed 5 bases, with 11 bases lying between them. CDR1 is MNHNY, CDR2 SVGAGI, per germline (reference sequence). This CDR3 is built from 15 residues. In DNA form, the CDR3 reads TGTGCCAGCAGTTACTCATTGTTTCTAAACAATGAGCAGTTCTTC. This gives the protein CASSYSLFLNNEQFF.

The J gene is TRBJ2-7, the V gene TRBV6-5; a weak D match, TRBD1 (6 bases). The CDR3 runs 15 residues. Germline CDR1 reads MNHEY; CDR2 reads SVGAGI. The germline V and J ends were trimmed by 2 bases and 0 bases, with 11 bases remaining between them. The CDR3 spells CASSYAGASSYEQYF. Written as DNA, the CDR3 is TGTGCCAGCAGTTACGCAGGGGCGAGCTCCTACGAGCAGTACTTC.

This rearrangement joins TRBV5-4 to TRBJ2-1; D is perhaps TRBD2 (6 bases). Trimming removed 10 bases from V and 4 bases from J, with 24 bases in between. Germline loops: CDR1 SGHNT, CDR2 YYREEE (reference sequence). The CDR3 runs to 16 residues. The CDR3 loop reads CAGSNGAPGGYNEQFF. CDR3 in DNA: TGTGCCGGCTCGAACGGGGCCCCCGGGGGTTACAATGAGCAGTTCTTC.

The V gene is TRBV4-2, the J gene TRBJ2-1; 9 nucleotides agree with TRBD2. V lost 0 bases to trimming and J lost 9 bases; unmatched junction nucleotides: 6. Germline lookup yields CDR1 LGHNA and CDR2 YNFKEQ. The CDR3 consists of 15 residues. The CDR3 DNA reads TGTGCCAGCAGCCAAGACGGCGGGAGGGCCGGTGAGCAGTTCTTC. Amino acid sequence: CASSQDGGRAGEQFF.

CDR3 DNA: TGTGCCAGCAGCCCTGCACAGGGTAGCAATCAGCCCCAGCATTTT. This codes for CASSPAQGSNQPQHF. The genes are TRBV9 and TRBJ1-5, with D possibly TRBD1 on 6 matching bases. The CDR3 extends over 15 amino acids. Germline CDR1 and CDR2: SGDLS and YYNGEE. The V and J ends lost 4 bases and 0 bases respectively, with 11 bases between them.

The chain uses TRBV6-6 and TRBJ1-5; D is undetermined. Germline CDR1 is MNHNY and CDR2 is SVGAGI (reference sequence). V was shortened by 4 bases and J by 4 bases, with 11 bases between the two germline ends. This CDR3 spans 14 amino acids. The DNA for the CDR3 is TGTGCCAGCAGTTCCACGACGGGGAATCAGCCCCAGCATTTT. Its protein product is CASSSTTGNQPQHF.

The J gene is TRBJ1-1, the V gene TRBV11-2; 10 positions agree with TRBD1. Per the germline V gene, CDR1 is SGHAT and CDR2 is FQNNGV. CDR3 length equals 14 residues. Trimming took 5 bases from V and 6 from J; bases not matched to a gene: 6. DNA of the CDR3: TGTGCCAGCAGCCCCAGACAGGGGGCTGCTGAAGCTTTCTTT. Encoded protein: CASSPRQGAAEAFF.

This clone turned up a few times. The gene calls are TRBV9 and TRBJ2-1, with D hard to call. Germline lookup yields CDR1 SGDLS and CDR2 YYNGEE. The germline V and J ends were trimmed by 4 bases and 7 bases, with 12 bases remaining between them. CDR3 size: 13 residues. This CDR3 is CASSPSVENEQFF. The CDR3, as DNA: TGTGCCAGCAGCCCCAGCGTCGAAAATGAGCAGTTCTTC.

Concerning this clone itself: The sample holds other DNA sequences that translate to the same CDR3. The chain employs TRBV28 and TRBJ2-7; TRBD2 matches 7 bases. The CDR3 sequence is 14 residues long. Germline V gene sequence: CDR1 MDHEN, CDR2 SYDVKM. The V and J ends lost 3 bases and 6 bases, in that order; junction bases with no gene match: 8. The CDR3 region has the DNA TGTGCCAGCAGTTTGGGGAGGGGTCAGGGCGAGCAGTACTTC. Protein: CASSLGRGQGEQYF.

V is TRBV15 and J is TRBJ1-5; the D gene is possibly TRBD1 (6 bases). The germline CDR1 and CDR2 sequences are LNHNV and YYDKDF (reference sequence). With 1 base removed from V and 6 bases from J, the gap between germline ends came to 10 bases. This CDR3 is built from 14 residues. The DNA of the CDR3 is TGTGCCACCAGCAGAGTACAGGGTTTTCAGCCCCAGCATTTT. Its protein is CATSRVQGFQPQHF.

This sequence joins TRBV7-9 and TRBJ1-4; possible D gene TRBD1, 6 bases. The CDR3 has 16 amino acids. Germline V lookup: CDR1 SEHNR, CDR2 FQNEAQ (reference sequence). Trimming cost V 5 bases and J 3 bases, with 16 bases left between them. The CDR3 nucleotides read TGTGCCAGCAGCCCCCAGGGGTTGTTGCCTAATGAAAAACTGTTTTTT. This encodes CASSPQGLLPNEKLFF. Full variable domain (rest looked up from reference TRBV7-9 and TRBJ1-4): DTGVSQNPRHKITKRGQNVTFRCDPISEHNRLYWYRQTLGQGPEFLTYFQNEAQLEKSRLLSDRFSAERPKGSFSTLEIQRTEQGDSAMYLCASSPQGLLPNEKLFFGSGTQLSVL.

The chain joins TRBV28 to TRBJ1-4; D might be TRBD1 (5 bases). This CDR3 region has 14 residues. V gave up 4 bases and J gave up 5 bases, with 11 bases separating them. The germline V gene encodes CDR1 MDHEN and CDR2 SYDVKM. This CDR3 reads CASSSPGRNEKLFF. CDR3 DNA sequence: TGTGCCAGCAGTTCCCCAGGGAGGAATGAAAAACTGTTTTTT.

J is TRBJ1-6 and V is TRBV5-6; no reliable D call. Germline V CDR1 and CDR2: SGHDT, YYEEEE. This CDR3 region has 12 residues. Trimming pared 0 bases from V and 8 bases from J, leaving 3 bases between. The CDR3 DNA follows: TGTGCCAGCAGCTTGGCAGATTCACCCCTCCACTTT. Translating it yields CASSLADSPLHF.

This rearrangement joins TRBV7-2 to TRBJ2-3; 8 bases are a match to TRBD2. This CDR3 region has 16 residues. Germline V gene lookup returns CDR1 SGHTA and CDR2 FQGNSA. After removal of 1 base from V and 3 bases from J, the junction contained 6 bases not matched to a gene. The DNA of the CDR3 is TGTGCCAGCAGCTTAGTTGTCGCGGGAGGAACAGATACGCAGTATTTT. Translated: CASSLVVAGGTDTQYF.